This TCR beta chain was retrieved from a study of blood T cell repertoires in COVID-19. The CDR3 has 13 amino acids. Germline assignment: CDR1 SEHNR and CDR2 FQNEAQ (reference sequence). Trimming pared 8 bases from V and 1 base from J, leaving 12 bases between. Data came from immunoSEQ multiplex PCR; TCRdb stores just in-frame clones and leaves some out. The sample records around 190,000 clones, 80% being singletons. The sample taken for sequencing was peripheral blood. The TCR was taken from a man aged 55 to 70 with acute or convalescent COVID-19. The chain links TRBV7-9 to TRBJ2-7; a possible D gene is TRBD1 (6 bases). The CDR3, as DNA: TGTGCCAGCGCTTGGGACACTTCCTACGAGCAGTACTTC. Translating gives CASAWDTSYEQYF.